This T cell receptor (beta chain) emerged from a study of shared clonotypes between healthy human individuals (dated by TCRdb to the early 2020s). Notes on the research overall: Two women and three men aged 18 to 49 years were included in the cohort. For each donor, CD4 naive and CD4 memory were each given three plates, CD8 naive was given two plates, and CD8 memory was given one plate. Between about 0.94 and 8.9 billion PBMCs per donor were obtained by leukapheresis. Libraries were prepared and TCR repertoires were sequenced by different laboratories using diverse techniques, in order to increase sequencing depth and limit assay-specific biases. To estimate repertoire size and how much clonotype sharing occurs between individuals, the study deeply sequenced the blood TCR repertoires of five healthy adults. Summary of the overall study and its limitations: Approximately 5% of naive CD4, 3.5% of naive CD8, approximately 2.2% of memory CD4, and 0.4% of memory CD8 clonotypes were shared across several donors. Rarefaction of sorted-subset datasets indicated incomplete sequencing despite the large sequencing depth. Higher generation probabilities were observed for clonotypes shared by all four sorted-subset donors than for non-shared clonotypes. Sampling was restricted to blood, and TCR repertoires in tissue are likely to differ from TCR repertoires in blood. Pairwise subsampling indicated that sequencing depth was expected to affect the degree of clonotype sharing among donors. The small number of donors limited the genetic and exposure-history diversity represented. Larger estimated clonotype richness was generally found for naive subsets than for memory subsets.

CDR1 and CDR2 are drawn from the germline V gene: SGHRS, YFSETQ. V drops 2 bases and J drops 5 bases, leaving 7 bases in between. The CDR3 spans 12 residues, from the cysteine through the phenylalanine. The kept DNA is CDR3 alone, 36 bases in frame from the first base. Using the deep immunoSEQ assay, TCR CDR3 regions were amplified from genomic DNA by multiplex PCR. For each cell subset, the extracted genomic DNA was distributed evenly across all wells of several immunoSEQ 96-well plates, and each plate served as one replicate. Each replicate PCR for sorted subsets received 200 ng genomic DNA, equal to about 30,000 T cell genomes. The purified libraries were quantified using a Qubit 3.0 fluorometer, sized with a Bioanalyzer 2100, and then quantified again using the KAPA Library Quantification kit. Each immunoSEQ 96-well plate was sequenced on its own single-read 150-cycle Illumina NextSeq 550 flow cell. The source study handled its data this way. The immunoSEQ output contained only junctional sequences without quality scores, so filtering could not match that applied to full-length reads. To assign V/J genes and CDR3, sequences were annotated against IMGT germline references using PyIR, a Python wrapper for IgBLAST v1.9. Reads were filtered out if the reads had weak V/J assignments (E-value above 1e-6), no CDR3, stop codons, out-of-frame junctions, or ambiguous translated residues. A V3J clonotype was defined by an identical inferred V gene, J gene, and CDR3 amino acid sequence. The percentage overlap between two repertoires was calculated by dividing the number of shared unique clonotypes by the size of the smaller repertoire. RTK rarefaction, the Chao1 estimator, and Recon v2.1 estimates of unobserved clonotypes were used to assess repertoire richness. OLGA was used to compute generation probabilities for all TCRbeta clonotypes that the gDNA method yielded from a few donors. The immuneACCESS repertoire file appears here via TCRdb, limited to in-frame rearrangements. These files lack a portion of the clones; in checked studies, under half of the deficit traces to unresolved V genes, and the cause of the others is not known. The V and J calls and the clone size are those of that table, but D and trimming were determined from the DNA. The sample data list about 980,000 clones, and approximately 80% of these were observed just once. Nearly 1.5% of the sample is in the top ten clones.

The donors were healthy, HIV-negative adults who had no recently reported acute infections or vaccinations. All donors were Caucasian adults living in Nashville, Tennessee, USA. CD4+ T cells were enriched through magnetic negative selection, after which naive cells were positively selected on CD45RA and the remaining negative fraction served as the memory subset. Blood was obtained by leukapheresis, after which PBMCs were separated by Ficoll-Histopaque density gradient centrifugation and cryopreserved in liquid nitrogen vapor phase. Analytical flow cytometry was used to check the purity and quantity of each magnetically sorted T cell population. Each sorted fraction had its genomic DNA isolated and then quantified by UV absorbance on a Nanodrop 2000c. On this clone: What antigen it recognizes has not been identified. Nothing much larger sits one base from this clone, and base qualities are not available.

The receptor comes from a man aged 18 to 30 in good health. The rearrangement joined TRBV5-1 to TRBJ1-2, with a weak D call of TRBD1 (5 bases match). The sample was memory CD4+ T cells sorted from blood. Interpreted using the paper, the cell subset or site label stands for: CD45RA-negative fraction. The CDR3 protein sequence reads: CASSFEGYGYTF. The DNA reads as follows: TGCGCCAGCAGCTTTGAGGGGTATGGCTACACCTTC.